This entry features one T cell receptor beta chain sequence. This record belongs to a study of blood T cell repertoires in COVID-19. The overall study: Samples taken during acute and convalescent COVID-19 were collected in the United States, Italy and Spain. From T cells, B-cell-depleted T cells, or PBMCs came the material, which was cDNA or gDNA.

Repertoires were generated with immunoSEQ multiplex PCR, while TCRdb's copy carries only in-frame clones and drops some. The table includes about 83,000 clones, around nine tenths detected once. Trimming removed 4 bases from V and 9 bases from J; junction bases left unmatched: 5. The germline CDR1 and CDR2 sequences are SGHNT and YYREEE (reference sequence). This CDR3 is 14 amino acids long. This sequence joins TRBV5-4 and TRBJ1-6, with 9 bases aligning to TRBD1. The source material was peripheral blood. This sequence originates from a man older than 75 with active or convalescent COVID-19. The CDR3 loop is CASSPRDRVSPLHF. DNA for the CDR3: TGTGCCAGCAGCCCCCGGGACAGGGTTTCACCCCTCCACTTT.